This paragraph reports one T cell receptor (beta chain). The sample is drawn from a study of T cell changes during pregnancy in multiple sclerosis. The V gene lost 5 bases and the J gene lost 7 bases, with 12 bases spanning the gap. Germline CDR1 and CDR2: SGHTA and FQGNSA. There are 13 residues in the CDR3. The method was immunoSEQ multiplex PCR; TCRdb's version includes in-frame clones alone and lacks a portion of them. The data show about 83,000 clones, with around 93% seen just once and around 3.3% held by the top ten. This clonotype was obtained from a female donor in good health, serving as a control in a pregnancy study. Some clones in this sample may be carry-over from other donors' samples. Here the sequenced sample was PBMCs, taken in the first trimester of pregnancy. The gene calls are TRBV7-2 and TRBJ2-1; possible D gene TRBD2, 7 bases. The CDR3 nucleotides are TGTGCCAGCAGCCTAGGGGGGGAGAATGAGCAGTTCTTC. Residues: CASSLGGENEQFF.